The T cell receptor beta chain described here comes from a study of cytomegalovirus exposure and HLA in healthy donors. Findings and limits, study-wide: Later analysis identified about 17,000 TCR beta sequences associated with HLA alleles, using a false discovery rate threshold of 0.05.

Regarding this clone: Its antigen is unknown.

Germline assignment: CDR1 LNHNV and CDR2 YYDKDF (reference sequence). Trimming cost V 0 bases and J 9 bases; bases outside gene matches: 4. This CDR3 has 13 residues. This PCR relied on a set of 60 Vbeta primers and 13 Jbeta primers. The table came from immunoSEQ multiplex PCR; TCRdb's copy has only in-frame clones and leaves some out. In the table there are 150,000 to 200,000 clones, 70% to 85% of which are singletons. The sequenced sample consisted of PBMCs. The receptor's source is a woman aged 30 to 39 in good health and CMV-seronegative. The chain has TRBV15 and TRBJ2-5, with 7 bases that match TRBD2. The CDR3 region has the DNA TGTGCCACCAGCAGAGACCCAGGGAGGGCCCAGTACTTC. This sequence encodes CATSRDPGRAQYF.